This record concerns one T cell receptor beta chain sequence. Its target is not known. Next came a second PCR, run for roughly 6 to 11 cycles, which used a sample-barcoded 5' primer along with a J-beta primer mix. TCRdb passed the 5' RACE reads through MiXCR, listing each CDR3 protein once. This repertoire shows about 1.8 million distinct CDR3 sequences, roughly 49% found once; its top ten account for around 2.1%. The data derive from a study of blood T cells in healthy people across ages. Study results and limitations: PBMC samples, being unsorted, prevented any conclusive comparison of naive and antigen-experienced cells.

Per-sample yields of isolated PBMCs were at least 6 million. The sample taken for sequencing was blood. This receptor was obtained from a woman aged 40-49 years in good health.

The CDR3 reads CASSLFARSLASNEQFF. In nucleotides, the CDR3 is TGTGCCAGCAGCTTATTTGCCAGAAGCCTTGCTAGTAATGAGCAGTTCTTC. The rearrangement links TRBV7-3 to TRBJ2-1; D call uncertain. V shed 2 bases and J shed 7 bases, with 21 bases lying between them. The CDR3 spans 17 residues. CDR1 and CDR2 (germline): SGHTA, FQGTGA.